The clone carrying this T cell receptor beta chain was counted only a few times. A universal primer site was added by template switching, and unique molecular identifiers were carried by the cDNA. TCRdb passed the 5' RACE reads through MiXCR, listing each CDR3 protein once. Counted here are hundreds of thousands of distinct CDR3 sequences, roughly 18% occurring once; the ten biggest clones make up around 14%. The data stem from a study of identical twins. The same data also went into a second study, on T cells expressing NK-cell markers.

The clonotype originates from a woman between 18 and 30 years old in good health. Sequenced: PBMCs.

CDR3 nucleotides: TGTGCCACCAGCAGATTCAGGACATCCGGGAATTACAATGAGCAGTTCTTC. Protein sequence: CATSRFRTSGNYNEQFF. The rearrangement uses TRBV15 and TRBJ2-1; tentatively, D is TRBD1 or TRBD2 (5 bases each). CDR3 size: 17 residues. Trimming took off 2 bases at V and 4 bases at J, with 18 bases between the two ends. CDR1 LNHNV and CDR2 YYDKDF come from the germline V gene (reference sequence).